This TCR beta chain was found in a study of blood T cell repertoires in COVID-19. Looking at the study overall: Researchers got acute and convalescent COVID-19 samples from the United States, Italy and Spain. From T cells, B-cell-depleted T cells, or PBMCs came the material, which was cDNA or gDNA.

V lost 6 bases and J 3 bases, leaving 11 bases between the germline ends. Germline-derived CDR1 and CDR2 are MNHNY and SVGAGI (reference sequence). The CDR3 length is 13 residues. Original handling: Amplification with reference gene primers provided the estimates of nucleated cell counts. The table came from immunoSEQ multiplex PCR; TCRdb's copy has only in-frame clones and leaves some out. The DNA gave D and trimming, while V, J and clone size come from that table. This sample yields 20,000 to 30,000 clones, of which 88% are seen a single time; roughly 22% belongs to the top ten. The sample taken for sequencing was peripheral blood. The rearrangement uses TRBV6-6 and TRBJ1-2; a possible D gene is TRBD1 (5 bases). This TCR was sampled from a man aged 65 to 85 in a cohort sampled during active COVID-19. The CDR3 DNA is TGTGCCAGCAGGGAGGGGATGGACTATGGCTACACCTTC. It specifies CASREGMDYGYTF.